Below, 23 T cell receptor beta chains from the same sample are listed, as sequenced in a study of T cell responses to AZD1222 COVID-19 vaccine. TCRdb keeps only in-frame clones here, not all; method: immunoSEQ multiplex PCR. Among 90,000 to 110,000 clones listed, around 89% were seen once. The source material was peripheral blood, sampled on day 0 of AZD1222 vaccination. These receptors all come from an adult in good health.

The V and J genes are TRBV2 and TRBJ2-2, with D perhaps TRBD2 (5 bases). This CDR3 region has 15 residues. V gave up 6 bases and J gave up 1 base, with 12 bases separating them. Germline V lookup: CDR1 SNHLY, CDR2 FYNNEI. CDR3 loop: CASRRRTENTGELFF. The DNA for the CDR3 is TGTGCCAGCAGACGGAGGACGGAGAACACCGGGGAGCTGTTTTTT.

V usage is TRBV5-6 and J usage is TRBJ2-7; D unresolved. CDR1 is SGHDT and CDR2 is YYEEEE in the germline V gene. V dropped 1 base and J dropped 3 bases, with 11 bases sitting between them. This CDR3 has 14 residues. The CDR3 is CASSLSPGLYEQYF. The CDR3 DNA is TGTGCCAGCAGCTTGTCCCCTGGGCTCTACGAGCAGTACTTC.

CDR3 region: CSAQSGVTAGNEQFF. The CDR3 DNA reads TGCAGCGCTCAATCGGGGGTCACGGCAGGGAATGAGCAGTTCTTC. The chain carries TRBV29-1 and TRBJ2-1; a possible D gene is TRBD2 (6 bases). Germline assignment: CDR1 SQVTM and CDR2 ANQGSEA. CDR3 length: 15 amino acids. V lost 7 bases to trimming and J lost 7 bases, with 23 bases between them.

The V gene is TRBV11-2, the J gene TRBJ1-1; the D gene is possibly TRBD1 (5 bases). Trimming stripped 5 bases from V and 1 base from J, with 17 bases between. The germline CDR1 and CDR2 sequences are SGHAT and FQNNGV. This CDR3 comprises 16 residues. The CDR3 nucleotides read TGTGCCAGCAGCCCTAGTCGTTGGAGGGGGAACACTGAAGCTTTCTTT. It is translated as CASSPSRWRGNTEAFF.

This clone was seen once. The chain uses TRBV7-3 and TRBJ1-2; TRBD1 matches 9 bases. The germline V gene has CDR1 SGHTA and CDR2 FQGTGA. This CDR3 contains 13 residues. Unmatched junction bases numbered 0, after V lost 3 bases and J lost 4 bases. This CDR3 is CASSLDRGYGYTF. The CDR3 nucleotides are TGTGCCAGCAGCTTGGACAGGGGCTATGGCTACACCTTC.

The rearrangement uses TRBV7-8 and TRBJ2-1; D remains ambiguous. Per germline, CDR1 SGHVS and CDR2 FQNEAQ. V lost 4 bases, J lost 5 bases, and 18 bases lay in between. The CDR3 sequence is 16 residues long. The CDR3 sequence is CASSSLGYRNDNEQFF. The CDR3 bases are TGTGCCAGCAGCTCCCTTGGGTATCGCAACGACAATGAGCAGTTCTTC.

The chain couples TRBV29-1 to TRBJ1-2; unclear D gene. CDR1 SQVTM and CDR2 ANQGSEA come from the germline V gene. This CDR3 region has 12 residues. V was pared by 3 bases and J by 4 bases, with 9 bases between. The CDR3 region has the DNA TGCAGCGTTGATACTCGGGGCTATGGCTACACCTTC. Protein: CSVDTRGYGYTF.

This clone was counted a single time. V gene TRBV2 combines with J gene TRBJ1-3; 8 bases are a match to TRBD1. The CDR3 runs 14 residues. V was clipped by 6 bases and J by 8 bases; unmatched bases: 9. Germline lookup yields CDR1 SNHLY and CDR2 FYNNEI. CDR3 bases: TGTGCCAGCAGCGGACAGGGAGGTTGGGACACCATATATTTT. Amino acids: CASSGQGGWDTIYF.

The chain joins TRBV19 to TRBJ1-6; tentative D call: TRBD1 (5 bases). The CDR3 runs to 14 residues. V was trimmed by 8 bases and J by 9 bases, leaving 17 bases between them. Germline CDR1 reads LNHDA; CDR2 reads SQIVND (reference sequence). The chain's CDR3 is CASAKRDVLSPLHF. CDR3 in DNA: TGTGCCAGTGCAAAACGGGACGTGCTTTCACCCCTCCACTTT. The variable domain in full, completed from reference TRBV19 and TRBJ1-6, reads DGGITQSPKYLFRKEGQNVTLSCEQNLNHDAMYWYRQDPGQGLRLIYYSQIVNDFQKGDIAEGYSVSREKKESFPLTVTSAQKNPTAFYLCASAKRDVLSPLHFGNGTRLTVT.

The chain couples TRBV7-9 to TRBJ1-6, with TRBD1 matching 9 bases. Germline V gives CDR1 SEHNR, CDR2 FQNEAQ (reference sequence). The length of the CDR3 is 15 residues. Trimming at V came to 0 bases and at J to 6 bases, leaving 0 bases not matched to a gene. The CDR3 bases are TGTGCCAGCAGCTTAGCGGGACAGGGTAATTCACCCCTCCACTTT. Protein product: CASSLAGQGNSPLHF.

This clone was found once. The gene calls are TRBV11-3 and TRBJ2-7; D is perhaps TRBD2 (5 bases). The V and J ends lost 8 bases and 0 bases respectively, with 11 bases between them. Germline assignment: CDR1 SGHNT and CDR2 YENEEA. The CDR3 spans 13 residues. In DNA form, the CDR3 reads TGTGCCAGCGGCGGGCACGGCTCCTACGAGCAGTACTTC. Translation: CASGGHGSYEQYF.

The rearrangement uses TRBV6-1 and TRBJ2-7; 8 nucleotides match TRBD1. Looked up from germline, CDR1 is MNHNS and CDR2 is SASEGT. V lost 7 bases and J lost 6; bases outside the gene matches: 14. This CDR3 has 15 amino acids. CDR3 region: CASTSQGARTGEQYF. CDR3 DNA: TGTGCCAGCACGAGTCAGGGGGCAAGAACCGGCGAGCAGTACTTC.

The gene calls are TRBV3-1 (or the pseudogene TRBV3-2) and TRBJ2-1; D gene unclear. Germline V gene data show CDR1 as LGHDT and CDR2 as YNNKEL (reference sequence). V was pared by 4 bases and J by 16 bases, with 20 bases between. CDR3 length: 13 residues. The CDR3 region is CASSLLRVQRAFF. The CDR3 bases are TGTGCCAGCAGCCTCCTCCGGGTGCAACGAGCTTTCTTC.

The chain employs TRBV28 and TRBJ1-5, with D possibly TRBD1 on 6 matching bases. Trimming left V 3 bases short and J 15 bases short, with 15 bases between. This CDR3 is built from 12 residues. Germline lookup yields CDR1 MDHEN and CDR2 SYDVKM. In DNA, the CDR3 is TGTGCCAGCAGTTTGAGACAGGCTAGCCTGCATTTT. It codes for CASSLRQASLHF. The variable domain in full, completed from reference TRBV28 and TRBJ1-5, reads DVKVTQSSRYLVKRTGEKVFLECVQDMDHENMFWYRQDPGLGLRLIYFSYDVKMKEKGDIPEGYSVSREKKERFSLILESASTNQTSMYLCASSLRQASLHFGDGTRLSIL.

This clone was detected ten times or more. CDR3 sequence reads: CASSPPSSNEQFF. The CDR3 nucleotides are TGTGCCAGCAGCCCCCCGAGCTCGAATGAGCAGTTCTTC. This rearrangement joins TRBV7-3 to TRBJ2-1, with unresolved D. V lost 5 bases, J lost 7 bases, and 12 bases lay in between. Germline CDR1 SGHTA, CDR2 FQGTGA. CDR3 length equals 13 residues.

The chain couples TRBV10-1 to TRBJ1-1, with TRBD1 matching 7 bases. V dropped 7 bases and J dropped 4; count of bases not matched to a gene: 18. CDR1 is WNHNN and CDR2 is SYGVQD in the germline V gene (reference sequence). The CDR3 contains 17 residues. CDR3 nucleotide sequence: TGCGCCAGCACCGGGACAGAACCTACCGTAGGGTTCACTGAAGCTTTCTTT. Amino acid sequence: CASTGTEPTVGFTEAFF.

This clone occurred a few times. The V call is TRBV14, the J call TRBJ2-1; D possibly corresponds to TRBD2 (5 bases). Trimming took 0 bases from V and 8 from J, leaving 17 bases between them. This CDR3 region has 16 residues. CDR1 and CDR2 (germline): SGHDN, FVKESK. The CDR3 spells CASSQDTWIARDEQFF. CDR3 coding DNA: TGTGCCAGCAGCCAAGATACATGGATAGCGCGGGATGAGCAGTTCTTC.

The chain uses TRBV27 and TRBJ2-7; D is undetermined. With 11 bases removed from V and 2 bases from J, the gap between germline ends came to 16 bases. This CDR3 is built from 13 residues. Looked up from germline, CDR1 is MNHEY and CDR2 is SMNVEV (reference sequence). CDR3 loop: CASKVSATYEQYF. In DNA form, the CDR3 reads TGTGCCTCGAAGGTGTCAGCAACCTACGAGCAGTACTTC.

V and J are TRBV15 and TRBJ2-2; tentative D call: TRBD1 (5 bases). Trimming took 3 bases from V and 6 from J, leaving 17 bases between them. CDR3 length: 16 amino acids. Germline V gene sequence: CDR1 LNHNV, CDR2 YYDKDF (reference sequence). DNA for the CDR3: TGTGCCACCAGCAGTGACCTGGACATCGAGTCCGGGGAGCTGTTTTTT. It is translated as CATSSDLDIESGELFF.

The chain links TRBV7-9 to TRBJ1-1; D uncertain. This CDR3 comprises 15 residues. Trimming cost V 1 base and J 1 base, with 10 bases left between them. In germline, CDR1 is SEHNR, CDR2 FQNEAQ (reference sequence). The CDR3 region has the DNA TGTGCCAGCAGCTTAGTGGGGATGCCGAACACTGAAGCTTTCTTT. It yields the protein CASSLVGMPNTEAFF.

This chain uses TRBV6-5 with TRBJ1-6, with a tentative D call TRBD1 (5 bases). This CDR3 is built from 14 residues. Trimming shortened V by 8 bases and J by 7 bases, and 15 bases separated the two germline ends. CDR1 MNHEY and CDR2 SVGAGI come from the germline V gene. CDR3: CASGGDSSNSPLHF. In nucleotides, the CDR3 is TGTGCCAGCGGGGGTGACAGTTCAAATTCACCCCTCCACTTT.

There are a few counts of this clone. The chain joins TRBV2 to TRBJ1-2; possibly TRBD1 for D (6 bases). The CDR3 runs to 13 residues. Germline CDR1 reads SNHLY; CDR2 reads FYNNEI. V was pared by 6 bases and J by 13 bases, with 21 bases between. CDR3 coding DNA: TGTGCCAGCAGCCAAACAGGGCCTGGCAGGGGCACCTTC. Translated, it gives CASSQTGPGRGTF. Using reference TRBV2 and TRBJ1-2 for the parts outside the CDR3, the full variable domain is EPEVTQTPSHQVTQMGQEVILRCVPISNHLYFYWYRQILGQKVEFLVSFYNNEISEKSEIFDDQFSVERPDGSNFTLKIRSTKLEDSAMYFCASSQTGPGRGTFGSGTRLTVV.

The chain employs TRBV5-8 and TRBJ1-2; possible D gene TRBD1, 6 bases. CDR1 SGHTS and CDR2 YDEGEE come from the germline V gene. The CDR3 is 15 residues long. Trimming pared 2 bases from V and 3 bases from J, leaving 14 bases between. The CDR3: CASSFTGGLDYGYTF. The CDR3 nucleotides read TGTGCCAGCAGCTTTACCGGGGGCTTGGACTATGGCTACACCTTC.